This T cell receptor (beta chain) is drawn from a study of vaccination and CD4 T cells after COVID-19. V was pared by 2 bases and J by 4 bases, with 8 bases of the junction left unmatched. This CDR3 has 15 amino acids. Germline V gene data show CDR1 as MNHNS and CDR2 as SASEGT. The treatment here: roughly 10-day PBMC culture with coronavirus spike peptide pools or control peptides (ViraFEST assay). The assay that was used to sequence DNA from cultured CD4+ T cells was the Oncomine TCR Beta short-read assay. TCRdb re-called the PCR reads with MiXCR, one entry per CDR3 protein. The sample consists of roughly 20,000 distinct CDR3 sequences, 43% of them appearing once. This clonotype was seen a handful of times. The antigen is undetermined.

The chain recombines TRBV6-1 with TRBJ2-7, with TRBD1 identical over 7 bases. The source material was CD4+ T cells from blood, cultured in vitro, sampled after SARS-CoV-2 vaccination. This sequence was found in a human donor who had recovered from COVID-19. The CDR3 DNA reads TGTGCCAGCAGTGAATGGGACAGAACATTGTACGAGCAGTACTTC. It specifies CASSEWDRTLYEQYF.